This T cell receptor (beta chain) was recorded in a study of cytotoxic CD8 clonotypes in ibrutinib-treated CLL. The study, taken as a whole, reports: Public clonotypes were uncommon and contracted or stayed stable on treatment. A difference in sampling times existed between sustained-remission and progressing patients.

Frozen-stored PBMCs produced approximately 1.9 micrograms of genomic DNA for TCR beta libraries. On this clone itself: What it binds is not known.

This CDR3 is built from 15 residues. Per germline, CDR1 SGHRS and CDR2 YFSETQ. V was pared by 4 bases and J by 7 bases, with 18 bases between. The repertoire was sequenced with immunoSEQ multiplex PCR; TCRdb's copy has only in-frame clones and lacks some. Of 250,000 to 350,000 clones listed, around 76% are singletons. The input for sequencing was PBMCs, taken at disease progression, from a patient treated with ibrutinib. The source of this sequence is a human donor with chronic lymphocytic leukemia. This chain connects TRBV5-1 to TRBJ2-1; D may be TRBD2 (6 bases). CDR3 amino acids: CASSPRQAGRNEQFF. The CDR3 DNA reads TGCGCCAGCAGCCCACGTCAGGCAGGGAGGAATGAGCAGTTCTTC.